This entry lists 16 T cell receptor beta chains sequenced from one sample in a study of tumor-infiltrating lymphocytes in primary liver carcinoma. Starting from about 0.5 ug of total RNA, TCR beta cDNA was produced with a primer in the constant region. For TCR beta, libraries were produced by three nested multiplex PCR rounds using slightly modified ARM-PCR. PCR rounds one and two used TRBV1-TRBV30 forward primers with a C-beta reverse primer for 10 cycles each. TCRdb re-derived calls from the multiplex PCR reads in MiXCR, one entry per CDR3 protein. The table has a few hundred thousand distinct CDR3 sequences, around three fifths seen once. Germline DNA was also extracted, while the blood RNA originated from unsorted whole blood. Material: peripheral blood. Receptor source: a woman in her 30s with primary liver carcinoma and hepatitis B virus infection.

This clonotype has just a few counts. The junction does not match germline at one end; this may be a read error. The CDR3 loop is CASSSTNTEASF. The CDR3 DNA reads TGTGCCAGCAGTTCCACAAACACTGAAGCTTCCTTT. The chain has TRBV6-5 and TRBJ1-1; D remains ambiguous. Germline V lookup: CDR1 MNHEY, CDR2 SVGAGI. There are 12 residues in the CDR3.

There are a few counts of this clonotype. The genes are TRBV30 and TRBJ2-4; tentatively, D is TRBD2 (6 bases). Germline CDR1 is GTSNPN and CDR2 is SVGIG (reference sequence). The CDR3 runs to 14 residues. The ends were cut back, 8 bases at V and 2 bases at J, with 16 bases in the middle. CDR3 region: CAARAGISKNIQYF. DNA of the CDR3: TGTGCCGCCCGCGCGGGAATCTCCAAAAACATTCAGTACTTC.

The CDR3 protein is CASTTRSSTDTQYF. The CDR3 nucleotides read TGTGCCAGCACGACTAGGTCGAGCACAGATACGCAGTATTTT. The chain uses TRBV5-4 and TRBJ2-3; maybe TRBD2 (6 bases). The CDR3 covers 14 residues. The V and J ends lost 6 bases and 0 bases respectively, with 11 bases between them. The germline V gene encodes CDR1 SGHNT and CDR2 YYREEE (reference sequence).

Turning to this clonotype: Given a much more abundant clone one base away, this may be a read error. The V gene is TRBV11-2, the J gene TRBJ2-3; 9 bases are shared with TRBD2. CDR1 is SGHAT, CDR2 FQNNGV, per germline. This CDR3 has 17 amino acids. Here the CDR3 DNA reads TGTGTCAGCAGCTTAGGTGCTAGCGGGGCACCCACAGATACGCAGTATTTT. It encodes CVSSLGASGAPTDTQYF.

This clonotype has only a few counts. The chain joins TRBV6-2 or TRBV6-3 to TRBJ2-5, with D unresolved. CDR1 and CDR2 from the germline V gene are MNHEY and SVGEGT. V was cut by 6 bases and J by 5 bases, with 10 bases left in between. The CDR3 runs to 12 residues. CDR3 sequence reads: CASRSRLETQYF. DNA of the CDR3: TGTGCCAGCAGATCCCGGCTGGAGACCCAGTACTTC.

Concerning this clonotype: A much larger clone differs by one base, so this may be a read error. V gene TRBV6-1 combines with J gene TRBJ2-7; D is uncertain. The CDR3 is made up of 14 amino acids. Germline CDR1 is MNHNS and CDR2 is SASEGT. The CDR3 nucleotides are TGTGCCAGCAGCGAAGATCCCGAGACCTACGAGCAGTACTTC. As protein: CASSEDPETYEQYF.

About this clonotype: Germline and junction disagree at one end, which may indicate a read error. The gene calls are TRBV6-6 and TRBJ1-5; TRBD1 agrees at 7 bases. Germline CDR1 and CDR2: MNHNY and SVGAGI (reference sequence). CDR3 size: 15 residues. The CDR3 DNA reads as TGTGTCAGCAGTTACGTAGGGGGCAGCAATCAGCCCCAGCATTTT. Its protein is CVSSYVGGSNQPQHF.

In this sample, this clonotype turned up a few times. The gene calls are TRBV6-1 and TRBJ2-1, with 7 positions matching TRBD1. Germline V gene sequence: CDR1 MNHNS, CDR2 SASEGT. The CDR3 is made up of 15 amino acids. Trimming cost V 4 bases and J 5 bases; bases outside gene matches: 8. The CDR3 sequence is CASSGVLQGHNEQFF. The CDR3 nucleotides are TGTGCCAGCAGTGGGGTCTTACAGGGGCACAATGAGCAGTTCTTC.

This clonotype was counted a few times. A read error may produce the germline difference seen at one junction end. This chain uses TRBV12-3 or TRBV12-4 with TRBJ1-1, with D possibly being TRBD1 (6 bases). The CDR3 is made up of 14 amino acids. CDR3 in DNA: TGTGCCAGCAGCGGGACACCCCCGAACATTGAAGCTTTCTTT. This sequence encodes CASSGTPPNIEAFF.

In regard to this clonotype: Just one base apart from a much larger clone, this may be a read error. The V gene is TRBV6-6, the J gene TRBJ2-3; the match to TRBD1 covers 9 bases. V dropped 8 bases and J dropped 3; count of bases not matched to a gene: 6. Germline V gene data show CDR1 as MNHNY and CDR2 as SVGAGI (reference sequence). The CDR3 spans 14 residues. Written as DNA, the CDR3 is TGTGCCAGCGGGCGGACAGGGGAAACAGATACGCAGTATTTT. This gives the protein CASGRTGETDTQYF.

A word on this clonotype: Germline and junction disagree at one end, which may indicate a read error. The chain is built from TRBV4-1 and TRBJ1-4; TRBD1 matches 8 bases. This CDR3 has 19 residues. From germline, CDR1 is MGHRA and CDR2 YSYEKL. CDR3: CASSQLAWTGREPNERLFF. The DNA of the CDR3 is TGCGCCAGCAGCCAACTCGCATGGACAGGGAGAGAACCCAATGAAAGACTGTTTTTT.

The rearrangement joins TRBV11-2 to TRBJ2-2; the D is unclear. The CDR3 spans 15 residues. V lost 4 bases and J lost 1, with 10 bases in between. Germline V gene lookup returns CDR1 SGHAT and CDR2 FQNNGV. CDR3 sequence: CASSSGPLNTGELFF. The CDR3 nucleotides are TGTGCCAGCAGCTCGGGCCCCCTGAACACCGGGGAGCTGTTTTTT.

In the case of this clonotype: At one boundary the junction diverges from the germline segment, which might be a read error. V gene TRBV4-3 combines with J gene TRBJ1-1, with D unclear. Germline V gene data show CDR1 as LGHNA and CDR2 as YSLEER. CDR3 length equals 13 residues. CDR3 sequence (DNA): TGCGCCAACAGCCATACTCGGAACACTGAAGCTTTCTTT. This encodes CANSHTRNTEAFF.

The chain employs TRBV4-2 and TRBJ2-7; weak D call: TRBD2 (5 bases). Germline CDR1 and CDR2: LGHNA and YNFKEQ. The CDR3 runs 16 residues. The V gene lost 1 base and the J gene lost 6 bases, with 19 bases spanning the gap. The CDR3 region has the DNA TGTGCCAGCAGCCAAGTAAAACCTGACGAGGACTGCGAGCAGTACTTC. Protein product: CASSQVKPDEDCEQYF.

The chain has TRBV6-6 and TRBJ1-3; D is unresolved. Deletions cut 6 bases from V and 2 bases from J, with 11 bases between. This CDR3 contains 14 residues. Germline V gives CDR1 MNHNY, CDR2 SVGAGI (reference sequence). In nucleotides, the CDR3 is TGTGCCAGCAGCACAGTGATCCCTGGAAACACCATATATTTT. It translates to CASSTVIPGNTIYF.

V is TRBV6-2 or TRBV6-3 and J is TRBJ2-7; D may correspond to TRBD1 or TRBD2 (7 bases each). The CDR3 covers 16 residues. Germline V gene sequence: CDR1 MNHEY, CDR2 SVGEGT. V lost 10 bases and J 4 bases, leaving 26 bases between the germline ends. CDR3 amino acids: CANSSFDRDYIYEQYF. The CDR3 region has the DNA TGTGCCAACAGCTCCTTCGACAGGGACTACATTTACGAGCAGTACTTC.